One and the same sample provided the 4 T cell receptor beta chains below, sequenced in a study of T cell repertoires in cytomegalovirus infection (dated by TCRdb to about 2019). For sequencing, an Illumina HiSeq 1500 was employed. The raw public data were reprocessed by TCRdb itself: fastp quality trimming at Q25, MiXCR clonotype calling, in-frame beta chains only. Every entry covers one CDR3 protein and lists the most common genes and DNA from its rows. A total of under 200,000 distinct CDR3 sequences appear in this sample, about a tenth of them only once. The top ten clonotypes cover about 4.2% of the sample. Specimen: PBMCs. The receptor source for this set is a human donor in good health (CMV status not recorded). Some clones in this sample may be carry-over from other donors' samples.

In its sample, this clonotype was seen a few times. This sequence joins TRBV29-1 and TRBJ1-2, with TRBD1 matching over 8 bases. Looked up from germline, CDR1 is SQVTM and CDR2 is ANQGSEA. With V trimmed by 6 bases and J by 6 bases, 3 bases remained unmatched. The CDR3 covers 11 residues. The CDR3 reads CSVAGGDGYTF. For the CDR3, the DNA is TGCAGCGTGGCAGGGGGCGATGGCTACACCTTC.

This clonotype was seen a handful of times. The chain couples TRBV12-3 or TRBV12-4 to TRBJ1-1; 7 bases are a match to TRBD1. The CDR3 spans 16 residues. Germline trimming cut 6 bases from V and 0 bases from J; bases unmatched to any gene: 10. CDR3: CASSRSTGVLNTEAFF. The DNA of the CDR3 is TGTGCCAGCAGCCGGAGTACAGGGGTTTTGAACACTGAAGCTTTCTTT.

This clonotype was seen many times. The CDR3 loop is CASSLLAGRVEAFF. The CDR3 region has the DNA TGTGCCAGCAGTTTATTGGCAGGGAGGGTTGAAGCTTTCTTT. V usage is TRBV28 and J usage is TRBJ1-1; tentatively, D is TRBD1 (5 bases). Germline CDR1 and CDR2: MDHEN and SYDVKM. Trimming pared 1 base from V and 7 bases from J, leaving 13 bases between. CDR3 length equals 14 residues.

Ten or more counts support this clonotype. The chain couples TRBV7-2 to TRBJ1-2; TRBD1 agrees at 7 bases. This CDR3 contains 14 residues. Per the germline V gene, CDR1 is SGHTA and CDR2 is FQGNSA. With 5 bases clipped from V and 5 bases from J, the junction kept 8 bases outside the gene matches. The CDR3: CASSPGTAWYGYTF. The CDR3 DNA reads as TGTGCCAGCAGCCCCGGGACAGCCTGGTATGGCTACACCTTC.